This paragraph covers one T cell receptor beta chain sequence. Its antigen remains unidentified. Sequenced by immunoSEQ multiplex PCR; TCRdb stores in-frame clones only, minus some. The sample yields just over 60,000 clones, about 92% seen once. The data stem from a study of OX40 agonist ivuxolimab in advanced cancers. About the study: Across the patients, intravenous ivuxolimab was delivered every 2 weeks at 0.01 to 10 mg/kg.

Study-wide points: Specificity for antigen went undetermined in the expanded peripheral T cells. Certain nonresponding patients likewise had low normalized T-cell clonal expansion. At 0.1 to 3.0 mg/kg and by week 6, CD4+ and CD8+ T cells in the blood had expanded clonally.

Unmatched junction bases numbered 7, after V lost 0 bases and J lost 2 bases. CDR3 length: 17 amino acids. Germline values: CDR1 SGHRS, CDR2 YFSETQ. The chain has TRBV5-1 and TRBJ2-1; 8 positions match TRBD2. The input for sequencing was CD4+ or CD8+ T cells sorted from blood, taken in a trial of the OX40 agonist ivuxolimab. The sequence was collected from an adult with an advanced solid tumor such as melanoma, head and neck, liver or kidney cancer. CDR3 DNA: TGCGCCAGCAGCTTGGAAGTCGTAGCGGGGCCCTACAATGAGCAGTTCTTC. This codes for CASSLEVVAGPYNEQFF.